Shown below are 11 T cell receptor beta chains from a single sample sequenced in a study of T cell responses to AZD1222 COVID-19 vaccine. Clones were sequenced by immunoSEQ multiplex PCR, and TCRdb holds only the in-frame ones, with some missing. This sample has fewer than 150,000 clones, with nearly 90% found just once. The sequenced sample was peripheral blood, obtained 28 days after the second AZD1222 dose. The receptors stem from an adult who received the AZD1222 COVID-19 vaccine.

This clone was counted once. This sequence joins TRBV7-2 and TRBJ2-7, with 8 bases fitting TRBD2. The germline V gene has CDR1 SGHTA and CDR2 FQGNSA. The J segment lost 1 base and the V segment lost 7 bases, leaving 9 bases of the junction unmatched. The CDR3 consists of 15 residues. The CDR3 region has the DNA TGTGCCAGCATCTCATGGGTAGCGGGATCCTACGAGCAGTACTTC. This sequence encodes CASISWVAGSYEQYF.

V gene TRBV19 combines with J gene TRBJ2-5; D perhaps matches TRBD1 (5 bases). The CDR3 has 15 residues. Germline V lookup: CDR1 LNHDA, CDR2 SQIVND (reference sequence). V was clipped by 5 bases and J by 5 bases, with 18 bases between them. CDR3 in DNA: TGTGCCAGTAGTTCCACCTGGGGCGTGGAGGAGACCCAGTACTTC. Protein sequence: CASSSTWGVEETQYF.

The CDR3 region is CASSQMTGDNQPQHF. The CDR3 coding sequence is TGTGCCAGCAGCCAGATGACAGGGGACAATCAGCCCCAGCATTTT. This chain links TRBV7-6 with TRBJ1-5; 8 bases fit TRBD1. With 5 bases clipped from V and 3 bases from J, the junction kept 6 bases outside the gene matches. CDR3 length equals 15 residues. CDR1 is SGHVS and CDR2 is FNYEAQ in the germline V gene.

V usage is TRBV10-1 and J usage is TRBJ2-1, with 10 bases that match TRBD2. The V segment lost 5 bases and the J segment 9 bases; nucleotides outside the gene matches: 10. Germline CDR1 WNHNN, CDR2 SYGVQD (reference sequence). This CDR3 is built from 15 residues. In DNA form, the CDR3 reads TGCGCCAGCAGTCTTTCCCTAGCGGGAGATGGTGAGCAGTTCTTC. It yields the protein CASSLSLAGDGEQFF.

V and J are TRBV6-5 and TRBJ1-5, with D possibly matching TRBD1 (5 bases). V lost 6 bases and J 6 bases, leaving 18 bases between the germline ends. Germline values: CDR1 MNHEY, CDR2 SVGAGI. This CDR3 is built from 15 residues. CDR3 sequence (DNA): TGTGCCAGCAGCAAAGGTGGGGCCCTCGGTCAGCCCCAGCATTTT. It codes for CASSKGGALGQPQHF.

This rearrangement joins TRBV5-1 to TRBJ2-3; 7 bases fit TRBD2. There are 14 residues in the CDR3. V was pared by 4 bases and J by 4 bases, with 6 bases of the junction left unmatched. Germline V gene sequence: CDR1 SGHRS, CDR2 YFSETQ. CDR3 residues: CASSQTSVPDTQYF. Written as DNA, the CDR3 is TGCGCCAGCAGCCAAACTAGCGTCCCAGATACGCAGTATTTT.

V gene TRBV28 combines with J gene TRBJ1-5; a possible D gene is TRBD1 (5 bases). V lost 2 bases, J lost 1 base, and 9 bases lay in between. The CDR3 has 15 amino acids. The germline V gene has CDR1 MDHEN and CDR2 SYDVKM. This chain's CDR3 is CASSLGGRSNQPQHF. The CDR3 nucleotides are TGTGCCAGCAGTTTAGGGGGGAGGAGCAATCAGCCCCAGCATTTT.

The V call is TRBV27, the J call TRBJ1-1, with D perhaps matching TRBD1 (5 bases). Germline V CDR1 and CDR2: MNHEY, SMNVEV (reference sequence). This CDR3 region has 15 residues. V lost 3 bases, J lost 7 bases, and 18 bases lay in between. The CDR3 loop reads CASSFPGGAPSEAFF. The CDR3 coding sequence is TGTGCCAGCAGTTTTCCCGGTGGGGCCCCAAGTGAAGCTTTCTTT.

The gene calls are TRBV30 and TRBJ1-5; TRBD1 might be the D (5 bases). The CDR3 has 13 amino acids. The ends were cut back, 3 bases at V and 10 bases at J, with 16 bases in the middle. The germline gives CDR1 GTSNPN, CDR2 SVGIG (reference sequence). As DNA, the CDR3 is TGTGCCTGGAGCGGGACTCTTACGGGTCCCCAGCATTTT. This encodes CAWSGTLTGPQHF.

The chain recombines TRBV19 with TRBJ1-1, with D tentatively TRBD1 (6 bases). Trimming took 9 bases from V and 1 from J, leaving 15 bases between them. The germline CDR1 and CDR2 sequences are LNHDA and SQIVND (reference sequence). This CDR3 has 14 residues. CDR3 sequence reads: CARGRTATNTEAFF. The DNA of the CDR3 is TGTGCCAGAGGTCGGACAGCTACGAACACTGAAGCTTTCTTT.

The rearrangement uses TRBV2 and TRBJ1-3; possible D gene TRBD1, 5 bases. Trimming pared 4 bases from V and 7 bases from J, leaving 8 bases between. Germline V gives CDR1 SNHLY, CDR2 FYNNEI. The CDR3 is 12 amino acids. DNA for the CDR3: TGTGCCAGCAGTGGAGGGGCTAACACCATATATTTT. Protein product: CASSGGANTIYF.